One sample yielded the 12 T cell receptor beta chains listed below, sequenced in a study of T cells after yellow fever vaccination. From the 5' RACE reads, TCRdb called clonotypes with MiXCR, one entry per CDR3 protein. The sample yields hundreds of thousands of distinct CDR3 sequences, around 13% seen once. Here the sequenced sample was CD4+ T cells sorted from PBMCs, taken 15 days after the yellow fever booster vaccination. The receptors shown here come from a man aged 18-30 years who received the YFV17D yellow fever vaccine.

The chain uses TRBV13 and TRBJ1-6; 7 bases line up with TRBD1. With 5 bases clipped from V and 10 bases from J, the junction kept 8 bases outside the gene matches. CDR1 and CDR2 from the germline V gene are PRHDT and FYEKMQ (reference sequence). This CDR3 has 14 residues. The CDR3, as DNA: TGTGCCAGCAGCCTCCGGACAGGAAGGTCACCCCTCCACTTT. Its translation: CASSLRTGRSPLHF.

The V call is TRBV7-8, the J call TRBJ2-3; a possible D gene is TRBD2 (5 bases). The CDR3 is made up of 18 amino acids. V was pared by 4 bases and J by 0 bases, with 20 bases between. Germline V gene data show CDR1 as SGHVS and CDR2 as FQNEAQ. CDR3 in amino acids: CASSSSSARQFSTDTQYF. The CDR3 coding sequence is TGTGCCAGCAGCTCTAGCTCGGCCCGTCAGTTTAGCACAGATACGCAGTATTTT.

The rearrangement joins TRBV5-1 to TRBJ2-3; possibly TRBD2 for D (5 bases). Deletions cut 2 bases from V and 6 bases from J, with 16 bases between. Per the germline V gene, CDR1 is SGHRS and CDR2 is YFSETQ. The CDR3 spans 15 residues. CDR3 sequence (DNA): TGCGCCAGCAGCTTTCAGGCTAGCATGGGTGATACGCAGTATTTT. Translation: CASSFQASMGDTQYF.

The V and J genes are TRBV7-6 and TRBJ2-1; TRBD1 aligns across 10 bases. With 4 bases clipped from V and 10 bases from J, the junction kept 16 bases outside the gene matches. CDR1 is SGHVS, CDR2 FNYEAQ, per germline. This CDR3 comprises 17 residues. The CDR3 spells CASSSGPGQGLSREQFF. In DNA, the CDR3 is TGTGCCAGCAGCTCAGGACCGGGACAGGGGCTATCCCGGGAGCAGTTCTTC.

The chain employs TRBV6-5 and TRBJ1-3, with D uncertain. The CDR3 runs to 15 residues. The germline V and J ends were trimmed by 0 bases and 0 bases, with 6 bases remaining between them. In germline, CDR1 is MNHEY, CDR2 SVGAGI. The CDR3 loop reads CASSYSVISGNTIYF. CDR3 DNA: TGTGCCAGCAGTTACTCGGTGATCTCTGGAAACACCATATATTTT.

The chain employs TRBV7-7 and TRBJ2-3, with D tentatively TRBD1 (6 bases). Germline loops: CDR1 SSHAT, CDR2 FNYEAQ (reference sequence). V was shortened by 5 bases and J by 1 base, with 19 bases between the two germline ends. The CDR3 covers 17 residues. In DNA form, the CDR3 reads TGTGCCAGCAGCCCAAACCCGACAGGTGCAGGCACAGATACGCAGTATTTT. It codes for CASSPNPTGAGTDTQYF.

The chain employs TRBV5-5 and TRBJ2-3; 8 positions match TRBD1. The germline gives CDR1 SGHKS, CDR2 YYEKEE (reference sequence). V shed 4 bases and J 6 bases; nucleotides not matched to a gene: 10. CDR3 length: 15 residues. The DNA for the CDR3 is TGTGCCAGCAGCGGACAGGGTATGATTCTGGATACGCAGTATTTT. Amino acid sequence: CASSGQGMILDTQYF.

This clonotype was detected only a few times. V usage is TRBV18 and J usage is TRBJ2-7; a weak D match, TRBD1 (5 bases). Germline V lookup: CDR1 KGHSH, CDR2 LQKENI. The CDR3 runs to 16 residues. The V end was cut by 0 bases, the J end by 2 bases, with 14 bases between. CDR3 loop: CASSPPLIQGTYEQYF. CDR3 nucleotide sequence: TGTGCCAGCTCACCACCGCTCATTCAGGGAACCTACGAGCAGTACTTC.

This clonotype was observed a handful of times. The DNA of the CDR3 is TGTGCCAGCAGTTTATACGACAGGTTGGAGACCCAGTACTTC. This translates into CASSLYDRLETQYF. The chain combines TRBV28 with TRBJ2-5, with D perhaps TRBD1 (6 bases). CDR1 is MDHEN and CDR2 is SYDVKM in the germline V gene. The CDR3 is 14 residues long. V was shortened by 1 base and J by 5 bases, with 11 bases between the two germline ends.

The CDR3 is CSASSPRDRESSEQFF. CDR3 in DNA: TGCAGTGCTAGCTCCCCGAGGGACAGGGAGTCTAGTGAGCAGTTCTTC. J is TRBJ2-1 and V is TRBV20-1, with 9 positions matching TRBD1. Germline CDR1 reads DFQATT; CDR2 reads SNEGSKA (reference sequence). CDR3 length: 16 amino acids. Trimming removed 3 bases from V and 9 bases from J; junction bases left unmatched: 15.

This clonotype has a handful of counts. The rearrangement links TRBV6-2 or TRBV6-3 to TRBJ1-2; possible D gene TRBD1, 5 bases. Germline CDR1 MNHEY, CDR2 SVGEGT. This CDR3 comprises 12 residues. Trimming left V 7 bases short and J 7 bases short, with 13 bases between. The CDR3 DNA reads as TGTGCCAGCAATACAGGATCATCTGGCTACACCTTC. It translates to CASNTGSSGYTF.

This clonotype has only a few counts. The gene calls are TRBV3-1 and TRBJ2-2; tentative D call: TRBD2 (7 bases). The CDR3 is made up of 14 amino acids. The V and J ends lost 1 base and 7 bases respectively, with 10 bases between them. CDR1 is LGHDT and CDR2 is YNNKEL in the germline V gene (reference sequence). As DNA, the CDR3 is TGTGCCAGCAGCCAAGCGGGGGGCCACGGGGAGCTGTTTTTT. As protein: CASSQAGGHGELFF.